Shown below are 3 T cell receptor beta chains from a single sample sequenced in a study of shared clonotypes between healthy human individuals. Clones were sequenced by immunoSEQ multiplex PCR, and TCRdb holds only the in-frame ones, with some missing. Found here are approximately 1,500,000 clones, 95% to 99% of them singletons; the top ten hold approximately 0.44%. The source material was naive CD4+ T cells sorted from blood. The sample's subset: CD45RA+ positively selected. The receptors come from a man aged 25 to 40 in good health.

V gene TRBV5-1 combines with J gene TRBJ1-5, with D possibly being TRBD1 (5 bases). Per germline, CDR1 SGHRS and CDR2 YFSETQ. The CDR3 has 15 amino acids. V lost 3 bases to trimming and J lost 2 bases, with 12 bases between them. This CDR3 reads CASSWQGQRNQPQHF. In nucleotides, the CDR3 is TGCGCCAGCAGCTGGCAAGGACAACGCAATCAGCCCCAGCATTTT.

This rearrangement joins TRBV7-2 to TRBJ2-7; D may correspond to TRBD1 or TRBD2 (6 bases each). V was shortened by 5 bases and J by 4 bases, with 12 bases between the two germline ends. Germline V gene data show CDR1 as SGHTA and CDR2 as FQGNSA. The CDR3 extends over 13 amino acids. The CDR3 nucleotides read TGTGCCAGCAGCCAGGGGAGGTTATACGAGCAGTACTTC. Translated, it gives CASSQGRLYEQYF.

The rearrangement joins TRBV10-1 to TRBJ2-3; 8 nucleotides line up with TRBD2. J lost 4 bases, V lost 4 bases, and 13 bases had no gene match. Germline V gives CDR1 WNHNN, CDR2 SYGVQD (reference sequence). The CDR3 is 17 amino acids. For the CDR3, the DNA is TGCGCCAGCAGTGGCACCCCCGGGACTAGGTCCTCAGATACGCAGTATTTT. Its protein product is CASSGTPGTRSSDTQYF.